The 24 T cell receptor beta chains below come from one sample, sequenced in a study of monozygotic twins with cystic fibrosis. TCRdb's copy holds only in-frame clones and misses some; the assay was immunoSEQ multiplex PCR. The sample has about 36,000 clones; approximately 87% are singletons. The sequenced material came from blood. All receptors derive from a girl aged 2 to 10 with cystic fibrosis.

The chain has TRBV5-1 and TRBJ1-4, with TRBD1 matching over 7 bases. Germline CDR1 and CDR2: SGHRS and YFSETQ. Trimming cost V 3 bases and J 4 bases; bases outside gene matches: 15. CDR3 length: 18 residues. CDR3 coding DNA: TGCGCCAGCAGCTCGAGCCGGGACAGCTCGACCTTTAATGAAAAACTGTTTTTT. Translated: CASSSSRDSSTFNEKLFF.

The genes are TRBV2 and TRBJ2-3; D not resolved. The CDR3 extends over 13 amino acids. In germline, CDR1 is SNHLY, CDR2 FYNNEI. Trimming removed 6 bases from V and 4 bases from J, with 11 bases in between. The CDR3 is CASRLTQADTQYF. In DNA, the CDR3 is TGTGCCAGCAGGCTTACCCAGGCAGATACGCAGTATTTT.

The chain combines TRBV5-4 with TRBJ1-2; TRBD1 matches 11 bases. Germline-derived CDR1 and CDR2 are SGHNT and YYREEE (reference sequence). Trimming removed 4 bases from V and 8 bases from J; junction bases left unmatched: 16. The CDR3 loop spans 17 amino acids. DNA of the CDR3: TGTGCCAGCAGCGCGGTGGGTAGGACAGGGGGCCCCGGAGGCTACACCTTC. This encodes CASSAVGRTGGPGGYTF.

The chain joins TRBV30 to TRBJ2-1; D not certain. Trimming removed 4 bases at V and 3 bases at J, with 7 bases between. This CDR3 has 12 residues. Per the germline V gene, CDR1 is GTSNPN and CDR2 is SVGIG (reference sequence). CDR3 DNA: TGTGCCTGGATGGAGCTCTACAATGAGCAGTTCTTC. Encoded protein: CAWMELYNEQFF.

The chain employs TRBV5-1 and TRBJ2-7; D may be TRBD2 (6 bases). Trimming removed 0 bases at V and 3 bases at J, with 13 bases between. The germline gives CDR1 SGHRS, CDR2 YFSETQ. The CDR3 spans 15 residues. Written as DNA, the CDR3 is TGCGCCAGCAGCTTGGGTAGCGGCCTACTCTACGAGCAGTACTTC. Translated, it gives CASSLGSGLLYEQYF.

The chain combines TRBV5-1 with TRBJ2-2; D gene ambiguous. Germline V gene sequence: CDR1 SGHRS, CDR2 YFSETQ. CDR3 length: 12 amino acids. V lost 3 bases and J lost 8, with 8 bases in between. The chain's CDR3 is CASSYLWGELFF. The CDR3 region has the DNA TGCGCCAGCAGCTATTTATGGGGGGAGCTGTTTTTT. Full variable domain (rest looked up from reference TRBV5-1 and TRBJ2-2): KAGVTQTPRYLIKTRGQQVTLSCSPISGHRSVSWYQQTPGQGLQFLFEYFSETQRNKGNFPGRFSGRQFSNSRSEMNVSTLELGDSALYLCASSYLWGELFFGEGSRLTVL.

The rearrangement uses TRBV5-6 and TRBJ2-7; 8 nucleotides match TRBD1. Per germline, CDR1 SGHDT and CDR2 YYEEEE. V dropped 2 bases and J dropped 3; count of bases not matched to a gene: 4. This CDR3 region has 14 residues. For the CDR3, the DNA is TGTGCCAGCAGCTTTGGACAGGGCAGCTACGAGCAGTACTTC. The encoded protein is CASSFGQGSYEQYF.

In its sample, this clone was seen once. This chain links TRBV9 with TRBJ2-5; no clear D gene. CDR3 length: 13 residues. Deletions cut 0 bases from V and 4 bases from J, with 7 bases between. Germline CDR1 and CDR2: SGDLS and YYNGEE. The DNA of the CDR3 is TGTGCCAGCAGCGTAGGGGCGTTAGAGACCCAGTACTTC. As protein: CASSVGALETQYF.

The V and J genes are TRBV9 and TRBJ2-7, with D perhaps TRBD2 (6 bases). The length of the CDR3 is 14 residues. From germline, CDR1 is SGDLS and CDR2 YYNGEE. V was clipped by 2 bases and J by 0 bases, with 9 bases between them. The DNA for the CDR3 is TGTGCCAGCAGCGTCCGGGACTTCTCCTACGAGCAGTACTTC. As protein: CASSVRDFSYEQYF.

The J gene is TRBJ1-1, the V gene TRBV19; D is undetermined. The CDR3 contains 18 residues. Trimming stripped 6 bases from V and 3 bases from J, with 26 bases between. Germline CDR1 reads LNHDA; CDR2 reads SQIVND (reference sequence). The CDR3 loop reads CASRDQIGEARVYTEAFF. CDR3 sequence (DNA): TGTGCCAGTAGGGACCAAATTGGGGAAGCTAGGGTTTACACTGAAGCTTTCTTT.

The V and J genes are TRBV5-6 and TRBJ2-3; 8 bases are a match to TRBD1. CDR1 is SGHDT and CDR2 is YYEEEE in the germline V gene. The CDR3 loop spans 16 amino acids. V shed 0 bases, J shed 0 bases, and the junction held 3 bases outside the gene matches. The CDR3 loop is CASSLGQGASTDTQYF. The CDR3 nucleotides read TGTGCCAGCAGCTTGGGGCAGGGGGCAAGCACAGATACGCAGTATTTT.

The V gene is TRBV27, the J gene TRBJ2-5; 13 nucleotides agree with TRBD2. V gave up 1 base and J gave up 3 bases; unmatched junction bases: 8. CDR3 length: 18 amino acids. CDR1 and CDR2 (germline): MNHEY, SMNVEV (reference sequence). The CDR3 coding sequence is TGTGCCAGCAGTTTATGGGGGACTAGCGGGGTGCGAGAAGAGACCCAGTACTTC. As protein: CASSLWGTSGVREETQYF.

The gene calls are TRBV30 and TRBJ2-6; 9 nucleotides align to TRBD1. The CDR3 runs to 17 residues. In germline, CDR1 is GTSNPN, CDR2 SVGIG (reference sequence). J was trimmed by 0 bases and V by 2 bases; bases with no gene match: 5. This chain's CDR3 is CAWSRDRVNSGANVLTF. The CDR3 DNA reads TGTGCCTGGAGTAGGGACAGGGTTAACTCTGGGGCCAACGTCCTGACTTTC. The full variable domain, completed using reference TRBV30 and TRBJ2-6, is SQTIHQWPATLVQPVGSPLSLECTVEGTSNPNLYWYRQAAGRGLQLLFYSVGIGQISSEVPQNLSASRPQDRQFILSSKKLLLSDSGFYLCAWSRDRVNSGANVLTFGAGSRLTVL.

V usage is TRBV6-4 and J usage is TRBJ2-3; 13 positions agree with TRBD2. Germline lookup yields CDR1 MRHNA and CDR2 SNTAGT. The CDR3 runs 15 residues. V shed 7 bases, J shed 2 bases, and the junction held 3 bases outside the gene matches. This CDR3 reads CASNGLAGATDTQYF. The CDR3 DNA sequence: TGTGCCAGCAATGGACTAGCGGGGGCCACAGATACGCAGTATTTT.

This sequence joins TRBV15 and TRBJ2-7; TRBD1 agrees at 7 bases. Unmatched junction bases numbered 8, after V lost 3 bases and J lost 3 bases. Germline lookup yields CDR1 LNHNV and CDR2 YYDKDF (reference sequence). CDR3 size: 15 residues. This chain's CDR3 is CATSSRDRPYYEQYF. The DNA of the CDR3 is TGTGCCACCAGCAGTAGGGACAGACCTTACTACGAGCAGTACTTC.

The V and J genes are TRBV4-2 and TRBJ2-3; D remains ambiguous. This CDR3 comprises 16 residues. The germline CDR1 and CDR2 sequences are LGHNA and YNFKEQ. V lost 6 bases to trimming and J lost 8 bases, with 24 bases between them. In DNA, the CDR3 is TGTGCCAGCAGGCCCAGGCGCTCCTCCCCAGGCCTTACGCAGTATTTT. This sequence encodes CASRPRRSSPGLTQYF.

This chain joins TRBV7-2 and TRBJ2-3, with 8 positions matching TRBD2. Trimming cost V 5 bases and J 0 bases; bases outside gene matches: 13. The CDR3 consists of 18 residues. Germline V gene sequence: CDR1 SGHTA, CDR2 FQGNSA. The CDR3 reads CASSRPTQRGGSTDTQYF. Here the CDR3 DNA reads TGTGCCAGCAGCCGCCCGACACAACGGGGGGGAAGCACAGATACGCAGTATTTT.

The chain links TRBV9 to TRBJ1-1; no firm D call. This CDR3 is built from 14 residues. V lost 0 bases and J 1 base, leaving 7 bases between the germline ends. From germline, CDR1 is SGDLS and CDR2 YYNGEE. The CDR3 region is CASSVDPANTEAFF. The CDR3 bases are TGTGCCAGCAGCGTAGATCCAGCGAACACTGAAGCTTTCTTT.

This clone has just one count. The chain uses TRBV9 and TRBJ2-7; 9 bases are a match to TRBD1. The J segment lost 5 bases and the V segment lost 0 bases, leaving 12 bases of the junction unmatched. This CDR3 spans 17 amino acids. Germline CDR1 SGDLS, CDR2 YYNGEE. As DNA, the CDR3 is TGTGCCAGCAGCGTAGGTCCAACAGGGGGCGTAATCGACGAGCAGTACTTC. This codes for CASSVGPTGGVIDEQYF.

This clone was counted a single time. The chain uses TRBV6-1 and TRBJ2-7, with TRBD2 matching over 7 bases. The CDR3 is made up of 14 amino acids. Trimming took 4 bases from V and 1 from J; bases not matched to a gene: 4. Germline V CDR1 and CDR2: MNHNS, SASEGT. The CDR3 coding sequence is TGTGCCAGCAGTGCTCTAGCGGCTTCCTACGAGCAGTACTTC. It specifies CASSALAASYEQYF.

This clone appeared a single time. The chain uses TRBV14 and TRBJ1-2, with 8 nucleotides matching TRBD1. From germline, CDR1 is SGHDN and CDR2 FVKESK. The trim removed 6 bases at V and 6 bases at J, leaving 6 bases unmatched. This CDR3 region has 13 residues. CDR3 loop: CASRDRGSNGYTF. The CDR3 DNA reads TGTGCCAGCAGAGACAGGGGTTCCAATGGCTACACCTTC. The entire variable domain, with the rest obtained from reference TRBV14 and TRBJ1-2, is as follows: EAGVTQFPSHSVIEKGQTVTLRCDPISGHDNLYWYRRVMGKEIKFLLHFVKESKQDESGMPNNRFLAERTGGTYSTLKVQPAELEDSGVYFCASRDRGSNGYTFGSGTRLTVV.

The chain has TRBV7-9 and TRBJ2-1; 10 bases map to TRBD2. This CDR3 region has 14 residues. Trimming removed 5 bases from V and 6 bases from J; junction bases left unmatched: 4. Germline values: CDR1 SEHNR, CDR2 FQNEAQ (reference sequence). The CDR3 region has the DNA TGTGCCAGCAGCGGAGCGGGGGGGATCAATGAGCAGTTCTTC. Its translation is CASSGAGGINEQFF. The full variable domain, rest sourced from reference TRBV7-9 and TRBJ2-1, is DTGVSQNPRHKITKRGQNVTFRCDPISEHNRLYWYRQTLGQGPEFLTYFQNEAQLEKSRLLSDRFSAERPKGSFSTLEIQRTEQGDSAMYLCASSGAGGINEQFFGPGTRLTVL.

The rearrangement joins TRBV10-3 to TRBJ2-7, with D hard to call. The CDR3 contains 14 residues. V shed 0 bases and J shed 2 bases, with 8 bases lying between them. The germline V gene encodes CDR1 ENHRY and CDR2 SYGVKD. The CDR3 bases are TGTGCCATCAGTGAGTCGAGACATCCCTACGAGCAGTACTTC. Residues: CAISESRHPYEQYF.

This clone occurred once. V gene TRBV19 combines with J gene TRBJ1-5; 8 positions agree with TRBD1. Germline lookup yields CDR1 LNHDA and CDR2 SQIVND (reference sequence). CDR3 length: 17 amino acids. Trimming at V came to 9 bases and at J to 0 bases, leaving 13 bases not matched to a gene. The CDR3 DNA reads as TGTGCCAGCCAAGCGTCCCAGGGGGCCCATAGCAATCAGCCCCAGCATTTT. Encoded protein: CASQASQGAHSNQPQHF.